The TCR beta chain described here comes from a study of blood T cell repertoires in COVID-19. Study-wide background: Acute and convalescent COVID-19 samples came from the United States, Italy and Spain.

The CDR3 is 15 amino acids. Germline trimming cut 1 base from V and 0 bases from J; bases unmatched to any gene: 3. CDR1 SGHAT and CDR2 FQNNGV come from the germline V gene. The data were produced by immunoSEQ multiplex PCR, yet TCRdb's version contains in-frame clones alone and is incomplete. This table has around 81,000 clones, about 80% appearing once. The J gene is TRBJ2-7, the V gene TRBV11-2; 7 bases align to TRBD1. The origin of this receptor is a human donor in a cohort sampled during active COVID-19. The sequencing input was peripheral blood. The CDR3 nucleotides read TGTGCCAGCAGCTTAGCTGGGACAGACTCCTACGAGCAGTACTTC. Protein sequence: CASSLAGTDSYEQYF.